The 14 T cell receptor beta chains below all came from one sample that was sequenced in a study of naive and memory T cell subsets. Two oligonucleotides, mixed equimolar, formed the beta constant-region primer covering TRBC1 and TRBC2. TCRdb reanalysed the UMI-ligation and nested PCR reads using MiXCR and keeps one entry per CDR3 protein. The repertoire holds approximately 89,000 distinct CDR3 sequences, with roughly 7.3% as singletons. Source material: central memory CD4+ T cells from blood. These receptors were obtained from a human donor in good health.

The CDR3 nucleotides are TGTGCCAGTAGTCTATCAGTACAGGGGCCACGGCCCCAGTATTTT. As protein: CASSLSVQGPRPQYF. The chain is built from TRBV19 and TRBJ1-5, with 7 bases that match TRBD1. The last part of the DNA fits TRBJ2-3 better; the J call may be wrong. The length of the CDR3 is 15 residues. CDR1 and CDR2 (germline): LNHDA, SQIVND (reference sequence).

This clonotype was observed a few times. The J gene is TRBJ1-1, the V gene TRBV5-1, with TRBD1 matching 9 bases. The CDR3 spans 15 residues. Looked up from germline, CDR1 is SGHRS and CDR2 is YFSETQ. J lost 1 base, V lost 4 bases, and 5 bases had no gene match. DNA for the CDR3: TGCGCCAGCAGCCACACGGGACAGGGGAACACTGAAGCTTTCTTT. Translation gives CASSHTGQGNTEAFF. Drawing the rest from reference TRBV5-1 and TRBJ1-1, the complete variable domain is KAGVTQTPRYLIKTRGQQVTLSCSPISGHRSVSWYQQTPGQGLQFLFEYFSETQRNKGNFPGRFSGRQFSNSRSEMNVSTLELGDSALYLCASSHTGQGNTEAFFGQGTRLTVV.

This clonotype was observed at least ten times. In DNA, the CDR3 is TGTGCCAGCAGTTCAGACCCCGACAGGGTTGGATCACCCCTCCACTTT. Translation: CASSSDPDRVGSPLHF. The gene calls are TRBV6-2 or TRBV6-3 and TRBJ1-6, with TRBD1 matching 7 bases. The CDR3 loop spans 16 amino acids. Losses at the gene ends were 4 bases for V and 10 bases for J; bases not matched to a gene: 13. Germline lookup yields CDR1 MNHEY and CDR2 SVGEGT.

This clonotype was seen many times. The chain combines TRBV7-9 with TRBJ2-3; the D is unclear. In germline, CDR1 is SEHNR, CDR2 FQNEAQ (reference sequence). CDR3 length equals 14 residues. V lost 5 bases and J 1 base, leaving 10 bases between the germline ends. The CDR3, as DNA: TGTGCCAGCAGCCTTCCCTCGGGCACAGATACGCAGTATTTT. Translation gives CASSLPSGTDTQYF.

The V call is TRBV12-3 or TRBV12-4, the J call TRBJ2-3, with 9 bases that match TRBD1. CDR3 length: 14 amino acids. With V trimmed by 6 bases and J by 6 bases, 7 bases remained unmatched. As DNA, the CDR3 is TGTGCCAGCAGCGGGGACAGGGTTAAGGATACGCAGTATTTT. It yields the protein CASSGDRVKDTQYF.

This clonotype was seen repeatedly, ten times or more. The V gene is TRBV7-2, the J gene TRBJ2-3; D gene ambiguous. This CDR3 has 14 residues. Trimming pared 2 bases from V and 5 bases from J, leaving 11 bases between. CDR1 and CDR2 from the germline V gene are SGHTA and FQGNSA. CDR3 protein: CASSLSLSLDTQYF. CDR3 DNA sequence: TGTGCCAGCAGCTTAAGTCTCAGCTTAGATACGCAGTATTTT.

This clonotype was picked up a small number of times. Its ends do not fully match the called genes, so a read error is possible. CDR3 DNA: TGTGCCATCACTGAGAGTGAGGGGGTGACCTTTAGGCAGTACTTC. Encoded protein: CAITESEGVTFRQYF. This chain links TRBV10-3 with TRBJ2-7; TRBD1 is a possible D gene (6 bases). Germline CDR1 ENHRY, CDR2 SYGVKD. The CDR3 is made up of 15 amino acids.

This clonotype was observed many times. This chain connects TRBV7-8 to TRBJ2-3; D might be TRBD2 (6 bases). The CDR3 sequence is 14 residues long. Germline V gene data show CDR1 as SGHVS and CDR2 as FQNEAQ. V was clipped by 5 bases and J by 2 bases, with 11 bases between them. The CDR3 DNA reads TGTGCCAGCAGCACCGGGGGAACCACAGATACGCAGTATTTT. Amino acids: CASSTGGTTDTQYF.

A few counts support this clonotype. A much larger clone sits a single nucleotide away, making a read error possible. CDR3 protein: CASSPTNFVTKCTDTQYF. CDR3 bases: TGTGCCAGCAGTCCAACAAATTTTGTTACCAAATGCACAGATACGCAGTATTTT. The rearrangement links TRBV12-3 or TRBV12-4 to TRBJ2-3; D gene ambiguous. There are 18 residues in the CDR3. The V end lost 5 bases, the J end lost 1 base, and 22 bases lay between the germline ends.

This clonotype has only a few counts. The J gene is TRBJ2-7, the V gene TRBV12-3 or TRBV12-4, with 7 bases lining up with TRBD1. CDR3 size: 14 residues. The trim removed 1 base at V and 0 bases at J, leaving 0 bases unmatched. The CDR3 protein is CASSLGDSSYEQYF. CDR3 DNA sequence: TGTGCCAGCAGTTTAGGGGACAGCTCCTACGAGCAGTACTTC.

This clonotype has a count of ten or more. The chain has TRBV20-1 and TRBJ1-5, with D unresolved. With 3 bases removed from V and 0 bases from J, the gap between germline ends came to 15 bases. The germline V gene has CDR1 DFQATT and CDR2 SNEGSKA (reference sequence). The CDR3 covers 16 residues. CDR3 protein: CSASVPAAGSNQPQHF. The CDR3 DNA reads as TGCAGTGCTAGCGTTCCGGCGGCTGGTAGCAATCAGCCCCAGCATTTT.

In this sample, this clonotype turned up many times. V gene TRBV20-1 combines with J gene TRBJ2-3, with TRBD2 matching over 12 bases. Germline assignment: CDR1 DFQATT and CDR2 SNEGSKA (reference sequence). The junction had 16 bases not matched to a gene; V was cut back by 3 bases and J by 6 bases. The CDR3 runs 18 residues. The CDR3 DNA reads as TGCAGTGCTAGCCCTACGAGACTAGCGGGGGTCGGCGCTGATACGCAGTATTTT. Translated: CSASPTRLAGVGADTQYF.

This chain joins TRBV4-3 and TRBJ1-1; D might be TRBD1 (6 bases). This CDR3 region has 13 residues. V lost 4 bases and J 6 bases, leaving 12 bases between the germline ends. Germline V gives CDR1 LGHNA, CDR2 YSLEER. CDR3 region: CASSPDRCAEAFF. The CDR3 nucleotides are TGCGCCAGCAGCCCAGACAGGTGCGCTGAAGCTTTCTTT.

V gene TRBV5-1 combines with J gene TRBJ2-2; no clear D gene. The V gene lost 2 bases and the J gene lost 6 bases, with 8 bases spanning the gap. The CDR3 totals 13 residues. The germline gives CDR1 SGHRS, CDR2 YFSETQ. CDR3 DNA: TGCGCCAGCAGCTTTGTTTTAGCCGGGGAGCTGTTTTTT. Amino acid sequence: CASSFVLAGELFF.